The 14 T cell receptor beta chains listed next were all sequenced from one sample in a study of OX40 agonist ivuxolimab in advanced cancers. Only in-frame clones appear in the TCRdb table, and some are missing; sequencing was by immunoSEQ multiplex PCR. The top ten clones hold 15% to 20% of a sample with tens of thousands of clones, 91% of them seen once. The sequenced sample was CD4+ or CD8+ T cells sorted from blood, obtained in a trial of the OX40 agonist ivuxolimab. Receptor source: an adult with an advanced solid tumor such as melanoma, head and neck, liver or kidney cancer.

CDR3 region: CASSITSGAYEQYF. Here the CDR3 DNA reads TGTGCCAGTAGTATAACTAGCGGGGCCTACGAGCAGTACTTC. The chain carries TRBV19 and TRBJ2-7; 10 bases agree with TRBD2. Trimming at V came to 2 bases and at J to 2 bases, leaving 0 bases not matched to a gene. This CDR3 is built from 14 residues. The germline V gene has CDR1 LNHDA and CDR2 SQIVND (reference sequence).

This clone was recorded only once. The V gene is TRBV4-1, the J gene TRBJ1-4; no clear D gene. This CDR3 region has 15 residues. With 0 bases removed from V and 5 bases from J, the gap between germline ends came to 10 bases. Germline V CDR1 and CDR2: MGHRA, YSYEKL. CDR3 residues: CASSQEAVSNEKLFF. Here the CDR3 DNA reads TGCGCCAGCAGCCAAGAGGCAGTTTCCAATGAAAAACTGTTTTTT.

In its sample, this clone was seen a few times. The gene calls are TRBV7-7 and TRBJ2-1; unclear D gene. CDR1 and CDR2 from the germline V gene are SSHAT and FNYEAQ (reference sequence). This CDR3 spans 14 amino acids. The V and J ends lost 1 base and 4 bases respectively, with 8 bases between them. In DNA form, the CDR3 reads TGTGCCAGCAGCTTAGGGGGTACTTACAATGAGCAGTTCTTC. Amino acid sequence: CASSLGGTYNEQFF.

The chain recombines TRBV10-1 with TRBJ2-7; D ambiguous. Trimming shortened V by 0 bases and J by 2 bases, and 8 bases separated the two germline ends. The CDR3 consists of 14 residues. The germline V gene encodes CDR1 WNHNN and CDR2 SYGVQD (reference sequence). This CDR3 reads CASSESSRPYEQYF. The CDR3 DNA is TGCGCCAGCAGTGAGTCATCCCGTCCCTACGAGCAGTACTTC.

The rearrangement joins TRBV27 to TRBJ2-5, with 7 bases aligning to TRBD1. CDR1 and CDR2 (germline): MNHEY, SMNVEV (reference sequence). The V gene end was trimmed by 2 bases and the J gene end by 5 bases; junction bases not matched to a gene: 8. The CDR3 loop spans 15 amino acids. The CDR3 reads CASSLLRDSRETQYF. The CDR3 region has the DNA TGTGCCAGCAGTTTACTCCGGGACAGCCGGGAGACCCAGTACTTC.

CDR3 nucleotides: TGTGCCAGCAGCTCGGAGCGAGGGGGTATCTCCTACAATGAGCAGTTCTTC. It codes for CASSSERGGISYNEQFF. This chain links TRBV13 with TRBJ2-1; D is perhaps TRBD1 (6 bases). Germline lookup yields CDR1 PRHDT and CDR2 FYEKMQ (reference sequence). Trimming stripped 4 bases from V and 0 bases from J, with 16 bases between. The CDR3 sequence is 17 residues long.

V and J are TRBV29-1 and TRBJ2-7; a weak D match, TRBD1 (7 bases). There are 13 residues in the CDR3. V lost 3 bases and J 3 bases, leaving 12 bases between the germline ends. The germline V gene has CDR1 SQVTM and CDR2 ANQGSEA. CDR3 coding DNA: TGCAGCGTTGAGGGCAGGGGGGACTACGAGCAGTACTTC. Translation gives CSVEGRGDYEQYF.

The chain has TRBV29-1 and TRBJ2-7, with 8 bases fitting TRBD1. The J segment lost 1 base and the V segment lost 6 bases, leaving 5 bases of the junction unmatched. CDR1 is SQVTM and CDR2 is ANQGSEA in the germline V gene. This CDR3 comprises 13 residues. The CDR3 coding sequence is TGCAGCGTCGGACAGGGTGCTTCCTACGAGCAGTACTTC. Translation: CSVGQGASYEQYF.

The chain employs TRBV2 and TRBJ2-7; D gene ambiguous. CDR3 length equals 13 residues. The germline CDR1 and CDR2 sequences are SNHLY and FYNNEI. Trimming took 4 bases from V and 2 from J, leaving 9 bases between them. The CDR3 loop reads CASSAGPAYEQYF. DNA for the CDR3: TGTGCCAGCAGTGCTGGGCCAGCCTACGAGCAGTACTTC.

The gene calls are TRBV7-9 and TRBJ1-1; D is unclear. Looked up from germline, CDR1 is SEHNR and CDR2 is FQNEAQ (reference sequence). V dropped 5 bases and J dropped 1 base, with 14 bases sitting between them. The CDR3 runs 15 residues. CDR3 bases: TGTGCCAGCAGCCTCCGGGAGCAGCAGAACACTGAAGCTTTCTTT. Amino acids: CASSLREQQNTEAFF.

The gene calls are TRBV29-1 and TRBJ1-2, with D uncertain. This CDR3 has 11 residues. Germline V lookup: CDR1 SQVTM, CDR2 ANQGSEA. V was trimmed by 4 bases and J by 4 bases, leaving 7 bases between them. The CDR3 nucleotides read TGCAGCGTTGGTAGCAGCTATGGCTACACCTTC. Translation gives CSVGSSYGYTF.

The chain recombines TRBV25-1 with TRBJ1-1; D gene unclear. The CDR3 length is 15 residues. CDR1 MGHDK and CDR2 SYGVNS come from the germline V gene. Trimming pared 2 bases from V and 1 base from J, leaving 11 bases between. The CDR3 region is CASSESGNWNTEAFF. The DNA for the CDR3 is TGTGCCAGCAGTGAAAGCGGCAATTGGAACACTGAAGCTTTCTTT.

This rearrangement joins TRBV5-6 to TRBJ1-4, with D unresolved. This CDR3 has 12 amino acids. V dropped 0 bases and J dropped 4 bases, with 1 base sitting between them. Germline assignment: CDR1 SGHDT and CDR2 YYEEEE. This chain's CDR3 is CASSLDNEKLFF. For the CDR3, the DNA is TGTGCCAGCAGCTTGGATAATGAAAAACTGTTTTTT.

V gene TRBV6-6 combines with J gene TRBJ1-2; D might be TRBD1 (5 bases). In germline, CDR1 is MNHNY, CDR2 SVGAGI (reference sequence). This CDR3 is built from 13 residues. Trimming shortened V by 1 base and J by 6 bases, and 9 bases separated the two germline ends. The CDR3 sequence is CASSYFGGDGYTF. In DNA, the CDR3 is TGTGCCAGCAGTTACTTCGGGGGGGATGGCTACACCTTC.